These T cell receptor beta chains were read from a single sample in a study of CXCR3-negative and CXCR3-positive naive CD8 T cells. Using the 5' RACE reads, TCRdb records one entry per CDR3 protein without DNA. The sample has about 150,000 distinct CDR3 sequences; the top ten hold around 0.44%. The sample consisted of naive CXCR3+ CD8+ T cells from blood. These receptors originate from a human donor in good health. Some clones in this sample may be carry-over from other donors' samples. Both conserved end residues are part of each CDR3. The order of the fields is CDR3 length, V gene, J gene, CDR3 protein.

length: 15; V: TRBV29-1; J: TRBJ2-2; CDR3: CSVELGTDNTGELFF
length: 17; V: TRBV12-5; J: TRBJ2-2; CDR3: CASGLYGTSGSYGELFF
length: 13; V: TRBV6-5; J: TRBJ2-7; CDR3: CASSYGDSYEQYF
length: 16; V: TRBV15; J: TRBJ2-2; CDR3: CATKPRAGWNTGELFF
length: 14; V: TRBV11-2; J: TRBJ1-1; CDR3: CASSFTQVNTEAFF
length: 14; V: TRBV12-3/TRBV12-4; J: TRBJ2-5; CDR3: CASSPAPGGETQYF
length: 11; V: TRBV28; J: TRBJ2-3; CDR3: CASSRGDWQYF
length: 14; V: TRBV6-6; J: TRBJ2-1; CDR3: CASRTGQGRHEQFF
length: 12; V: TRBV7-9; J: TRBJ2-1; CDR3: CASSRYGNEQFF
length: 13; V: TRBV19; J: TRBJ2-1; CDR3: CASSRNSYNEQFF
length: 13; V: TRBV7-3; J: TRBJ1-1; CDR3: CASSLWGNTEAFF
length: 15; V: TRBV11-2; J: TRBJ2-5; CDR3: CASSLVRGPEETQYF
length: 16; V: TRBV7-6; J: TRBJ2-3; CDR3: CASSLGVWTGGDTQYF
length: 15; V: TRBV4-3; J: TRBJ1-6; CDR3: CASSQGTSYNSPLHF
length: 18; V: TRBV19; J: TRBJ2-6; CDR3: CASSIYLPPSSGANVLTF
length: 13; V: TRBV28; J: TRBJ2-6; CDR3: CASSLPEANVLTF